These 10 T cell receptor beta chains share one sample of origin, sequenced in a study of early T cells in non-severe SARS-CoV-2 infection. TCRdb re-derived calls from the 5' RACE reads in MiXCR, one entry per CDR3 protein. The sample holds roughly 70,000 distinct CDR3 sequences; around 20% are singletons and the top ten take more than 7.5%. The starting material was whole blood, obtained at baseline. Receptor source: an adult who was a healthcare worker with PCR-confirmed SARS-CoV-2 infection or an uninfected control (not recorded which).

In this sample, this clonotype turned up a few times. This chain links TRBV19 with TRBJ1-2, with a tentative D call TRBD1 (5 bases). The CDR3 has 14 residues. Germline V lookup: CDR1 LNHDA, CDR2 SQIVND (reference sequence). Trimming pared 1 base from V and 2 bases from J, leaving 8 bases between. CDR3 DNA: TGTGCCAGTAGTATAGCAGACAGAAACTATGGCTACACCTTC. Its translation: CASSIADRNYGYTF.

This clonotype was recorded many times. This chain joins TRBV5-1 and TRBJ1-5; perhaps TRBD1 as D (5 bases). V lost 5 bases to trimming and J lost 1 base, with 13 bases between them. CDR1 SGHRS and CDR2 YFSETQ come from the germline V gene. CDR3 length equals 15 residues. In nucleotides, the CDR3 is TGCGCCAGCAGGCCCGAAACAGGAAGCAATCAGCCCCAGCATTTT. It is translated as CASRPETGSNQPQHF.

The chain links TRBV5-1 to TRBJ2-3; D is perhaps TRBD1 (5 bases). Trimming left V 0 bases short and J 6 bases short, with 14 bases between. CDR3 length: 15 amino acids. The germline V gene has CDR1 SGHRS and CDR2 YFSETQ. The CDR3 sequence: CASSLGGRHADTQYF. CDR3 nucleotides: TGCGCCAGCAGCTTGGGGGGCAGGCATGCGGATACGCAGTATTTT. Looking up the rest from reference TRBV5-1 and TRBJ2-3 gives the full variable domain: KAGVTQTPRYLIKTRGQQVTLSCSPISGHRSVSWYQQTPGQGLQFLFEYFSETQRNKGNFPGRFSGRQFSNSRSEMNVSTLELGDSALYLCASSLGGRHADTQYFGPGTRLTVL.

This chain connects TRBV20-1 to TRBJ2-3; D remains unclear. The CDR3 runs to 14 residues. The germline gives CDR1 DFQATT, CDR2 SNEGSKA (reference sequence). Written as DNA, the CDR3 is TGCAGCGGCAAAAAAGGGCCTAGCACAGATACGCAGTATTTT. Its protein product is CSGKKGPSTDTQYF.

This clonotype was counted a few times. The rearrangement uses TRBV15 and TRBJ1-6, with D possibly TRBD1 on 5 matching bases. V lost 0 bases to trimming and J lost 7 bases, with 10 bases between them. Per the germline V gene, CDR1 is LNHNV and CDR2 is YYDKDF (reference sequence). The CDR3 runs 15 residues. CDR3 amino acids: CATSRDRRGNSPLHF. The CDR3 DNA sequence: TGTGCCACCAGCAGAGACAGGAGGGGCAATTCACCCCTCCACTTT.

This chain connects TRBV12-3 or TRBV12-4 to TRBJ1-2; D ambiguous. The V end was cut by 6 bases, the J end by 2 bases, with 13 bases between. The CDR3 sequence is 14 residues long. The chain's CDR3 is CASSSLDGNYGYTF. The CDR3 DNA is TGTGCCAGCAGCTCTTTGGACGGCAACTATGGCTACACCTTC.

This clonotype was counted a few times. The chain employs TRBV6-5 and TRBJ1-1; no definite D call. V shed 4 bases and J shed 4 bases, with 13 bases lying between them. This CDR3 is 14 amino acids long. Per germline, CDR1 MNHEY and CDR2 SVGAGI. Here the CDR3 DNA reads TGTGCCAGCAGTTCCCCCCTGGGGAGCACTGAAGCTTTCTTT. It is translated as CASSSPLGSTEAFF.

This clonotype has a count of ten or more. V gene TRBV6-5 combines with J gene TRBJ2-7; the D gene is possibly TRBD2 (6 bases). V lost 7 bases, J lost 6 bases, and 16 bases lay in between. The germline CDR1 and CDR2 sequences are MNHEY and SVGAGI. The CDR3 has 13 residues. The CDR3 DNA sequence: TGTGCCAGCATCAGGACCGGGAGCAGCGAGCAGTACTTC. Its translation is CASIRTGSSEQYF.

The chain carries TRBV10-2 and TRBJ2-1; 10 nucleotides match TRBD2. CDR3 size: 15 residues. The trim removed 5 bases at V and 6 bases at J, leaving 7 bases unmatched. Per germline, CDR1 WSHSY and CDR2 SAAADI. CDR3 nucleotide sequence: TGCGCCAGCAGTTTCCCTAGCGGGAGTATCAATGAGCAGTTCTTC. As protein: CASSFPSGSINEQFF.

Ten or more counts support this clonotype. The rearrangement joins TRBV6-6 to TRBJ2-7; D not certain. V was trimmed by 0 bases and J by 3 bases, leaving 9 bases between them. Germline V gene data show CDR1 as MNHNY and CDR2 as SVGAGI (reference sequence). The CDR3 sequence is 14 residues long. The CDR3 DNA reads as TGTGCCAGCAGTTACTCGGCAGCAAACTACGAGCAGTACTTC. It yields the protein CASSYSAANYEQYF.